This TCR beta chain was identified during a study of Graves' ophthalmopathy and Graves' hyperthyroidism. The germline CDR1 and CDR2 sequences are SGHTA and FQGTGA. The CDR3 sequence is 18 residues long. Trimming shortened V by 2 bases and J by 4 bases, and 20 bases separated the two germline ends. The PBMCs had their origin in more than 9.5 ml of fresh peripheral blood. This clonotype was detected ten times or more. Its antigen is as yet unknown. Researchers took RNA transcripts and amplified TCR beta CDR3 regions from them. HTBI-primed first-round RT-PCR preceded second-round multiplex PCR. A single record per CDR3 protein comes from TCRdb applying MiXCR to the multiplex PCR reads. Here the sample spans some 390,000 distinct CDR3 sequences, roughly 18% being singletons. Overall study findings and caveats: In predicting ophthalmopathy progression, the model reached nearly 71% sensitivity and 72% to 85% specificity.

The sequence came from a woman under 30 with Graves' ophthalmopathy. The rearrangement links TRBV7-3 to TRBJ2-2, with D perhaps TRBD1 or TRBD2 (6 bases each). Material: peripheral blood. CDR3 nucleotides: TGTGCCAGCAGCTTATTAGGAGGAGGGGGTCAGAGCACCGGGGAGCTGTTTTTT. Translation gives CASSLLGGGGQSTGELFF.